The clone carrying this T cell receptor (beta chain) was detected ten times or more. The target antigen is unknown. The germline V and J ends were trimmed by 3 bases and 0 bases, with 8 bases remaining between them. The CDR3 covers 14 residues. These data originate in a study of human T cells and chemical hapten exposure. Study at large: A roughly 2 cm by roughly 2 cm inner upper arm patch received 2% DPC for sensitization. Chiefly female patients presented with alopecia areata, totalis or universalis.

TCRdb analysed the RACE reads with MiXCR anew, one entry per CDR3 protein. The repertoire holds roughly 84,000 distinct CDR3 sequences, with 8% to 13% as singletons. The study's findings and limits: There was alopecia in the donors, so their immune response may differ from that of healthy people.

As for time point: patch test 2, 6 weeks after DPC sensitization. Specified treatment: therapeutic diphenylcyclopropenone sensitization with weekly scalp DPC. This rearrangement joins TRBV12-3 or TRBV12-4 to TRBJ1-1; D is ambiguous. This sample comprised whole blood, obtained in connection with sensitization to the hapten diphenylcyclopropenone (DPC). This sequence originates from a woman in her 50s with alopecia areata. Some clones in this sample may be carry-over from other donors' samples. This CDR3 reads CASSFRSLNTEAFF. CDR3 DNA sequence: TGTGCCAGCAGTTTTAGGAGTTTGAACACTGAAGCTTTCTTT.